Listed below are T cell receptor beta chains from one sample, sequenced in a study of blood T cells in healthy people across ages. TCRdb re-derived calls from the 5' RACE reads in MiXCR, one entry per CDR3 protein. The sample has over a million distinct CDR3 sequences, less than 45% seen once. Specimen: blood. The source is a woman aged 18-29 years in good health. Each CDR3 is given without its conserved first and last residue.

CDR3 length	V gene	J gene	CDR3 protein
15	TRBV28	TRBJ2-3	ASRVGWDLAKTDTQY
13	TRBV20-1	TRBJ2-7	SATGREAKTYEQY
14	TRBV20-1	TRBJ2-1	SAQVRTGASYNEQF
12	TRBV20-1	TRBJ2-3	SARGGGSADTQY
13	TRBV18	TRBJ1-5	ASSQGQGVLQPQH
16	TRBV6-2/TRBV6-3	TRBJ2-1	ASSFRTSGRAVANEQF
14	TRBV9	TRBJ2-2	ASSGEGQENTGELF
13	TRBV28	TRBJ2-5	ASSLIGTAQETQY
15	TRBV4-3	TRBJ2-1	ASSQDSGGGARNEQF
12	TRBV12-3/TRBV12-4	TRBJ2-7	ASSLNGGAYEQY
13	TRBV7-9	TRBJ1-4	ASSLWEEANEKLF
11	TRBV4-3	TRBJ2-3	ASSQVSGSPQY
14	TRBV28	TRBJ2-6	ASLPGGRSGANVLT
13	TRBV5-1	TRBJ2-3	ASSESSGGGNTQY
16	TRBV28	TRBJ2-3	ASSLSPQRVYSTDTQY
14	TRBV7-9	TRBJ2-2	ASSSGRRGNTGELF
16	TRBV5-4	TRBJ2-3	ASSLPTSGSSSTDTQY
12	TRBV27	TRBJ2-5	ASSLIPSYNEQY
9	TRBV7-9	TRBJ1-1	ASSSLGDAF
14	TRBV18	-	ASSPLSTAPTGTQY
10	TRBV20-1	TRBJ2-1	SSGTAGNEQF
14	TRBV4-2	TRBJ2-3	ASSQVAGLRTDTQY
11	TRBV29-1	TRBJ1-6	SVGTAYNSPLH
10	TRBV27	TRBJ1-4	ASSLPEEKLF
15	TRBV10-3	TRBJ1-1	AISGGGIGDLNTEAF
8	TRBV29-1	TRBJ1-2	SVETVGYT
13	TRBV4-1	TRBJ2-7	ASSHSTGTYNEQY
12	TRBV20-1	TRBJ2-1	SARPTSGGYKQF
12	TRBV28	TRBJ2-1	ASSLAGGLYEQF
14	TRBV7-9	TRBJ1-5	ASSLDGPLSNQPQH
11	TRBV15	TRBJ2-1	ATSRAPGNEQF
11	TRBV29-1	TRBJ1-1	SVQGLRYTEAF
11	TRBV20-1	TRBJ2-1	SAPPRGYNEQF
12	TRBV4-3	-	ASSQERRMYEQY
13	TRBV7-8	TRBJ2-3	ASSPFRGNTDTQY
12	TRBV2	TRBJ1-5	ASRDRGNNQPQH
9	TRBV6-2/TRBV6-3	TRBJ2-7	ASSSLDEQY
13	TRBV4-2	TRBJ1-1	ASSQDWGGYTEAF